These 14 T cell receptor beta chains share one sample of origin, sequenced in a study of T cell clones after liver transplantation. Profiled with immunoSEQ multiplex PCR; TCRdb holds only in-frame clones, not every one. The sample contains about 100,000 clones, 82% of which appear only once. This specimen consisted of CD4+ T cells from blood, obtained before liver transplant. The origin of the receptors is a human donor who received a liver transplant.

The rearrangement uses TRBV28 and TRBJ2-4; 8 positions match TRBD2. Looked up from germline, CDR1 is MDHEN and CDR2 is SYDVKM. This CDR3 is 16 amino acids long. V shed 2 bases and J 0 bases; nucleotides not matched to a gene: 3. This CDR3 is CASSLQAGVAKNIQYF. In DNA form, the CDR3 reads TGTGCCAGCAGTTTACAAGCGGGGGTAGCCAAAAACATTCAGTACTTC.

The chain links TRBV9 to TRBJ2-1; TRBD1 aligns across 7 bases. The CDR3 covers 14 residues. Germline assignment: CDR1 SGDLS and CDR2 YYNGEE. V shed 9 bases, J shed 2 bases, and the junction held 8 bases outside the gene matches. The CDR3 loop reads CATSPGQTYNEQFF. The CDR3 region has the DNA TGTGCCACCTCACCGGGACAGACCTACAATGAGCAGTTCTTC. Based on the CDR3 plus reference TRBV9 and TRBJ2-1, the full variable domain is DSGVTQTPKHLITATGQRVTLRCSPRSGDLSVYWYQQSLDQGLQFLIQYYNGEERAKGNILERFSAQQFPDLHSELNLSSLELGDSALYFCATSPGQTYNEQFFGPGTRLTVL.

This chain uses TRBV12-5 with TRBJ2-7; 11 nucleotides line up with TRBD2. The J segment lost 4 bases and the V segment lost 1 base, leaving 9 bases of the junction unmatched. CDR1 and CDR2 from the germline V gene are LGHNT and FRNRAP. The length of the CDR3 is 17 residues. The CDR3: CASGLAPAGTSGYEQYF. The CDR3, as DNA: TGTGCTAGTGGTTTGGCTCCCGCCGGGACTAGCGGATACGAGCAGTACTTC.

The V call is TRBV11-1, the J call TRBJ2-2; D not certain. The CDR3 length is 14 residues. From germline, CDR1 is SGHAT and CDR2 FQDESV (reference sequence). Between the trimmed V and J ends, which lost 4 bases and 6 bases, there was a span of 12 bases. The CDR3 DNA is TGTGCCAGCAGCTCCCGAGGCAGGTCCGGGGAGCTGTTTTTT. This translates into CASSSRGRSGELFF.

CDR3 sequence (DNA): TGTGCCAGTAGTGATAGACAGGGTGTGCCCCAGCATTTT. Its translation: CASSDRQGVPQHF. The chain links TRBV19 to TRBJ1-5, with TRBD1 matching over 7 bases. This CDR3 comprises 13 residues. From germline, CDR1 is LNHDA and CDR2 SQIVND (reference sequence). Trimming cost V 5 bases and J 9 bases; bases outside gene matches: 7.

This clone has ten or more counts. CDR3 DNA: TGTGCCAGCAGTCGGGACCTGGAGACCCAGTACTTC. Its translation is CASSRDLETQYF. The J gene is TRBJ2-5, the V gene TRBV6-6; D could derive from TRBD1 or TRBD2 (5 bases each). The germline V gene encodes CDR1 MNHNY and CDR2 SVGAGI (reference sequence). Trimming removed 5 bases at V and 5 bases at J, with 9 bases between. CDR3 length: 12 residues.

This clone has just one count. The chain uses TRBV7-8 and TRBJ2-7; TRBD2 matches 8 bases. The germline V gene encodes CDR1 SGHVS and CDR2 FQNEAQ. CDR3 length equals 15 residues. V dropped 4 bases and J dropped 0; count of bases not matched to a gene: 5. The CDR3 DNA is TGTGCCAGCAGCTCCAGGACTAGCAGCTCCTACGAGCAGTACTTC. This sequence encodes CASSSRTSSSYEQYF.

The V and J genes are TRBV5-4 and TRBJ2-3; 7 nucleotides align to TRBD2. CDR1 and CDR2 (germline): SGHNT, YYREEE (reference sequence). V lost 0 bases to trimming and J lost 2 bases; unmatched junction nucleotides: 12. This CDR3 spans 18 amino acids. CDR3 bases: TGTGCCAGCAGCTTGGCGGTTTTGGGCGGGGGATACACAGATACGCAGTATTTT. This encodes CASSLAVLGGGYTDTQYF.

The V gene is TRBV30, the J gene TRBJ1-5; 8 positions match TRBD1. CDR1 is GTSNPN and CDR2 is SVGIG in the germline V gene (reference sequence). V trimming: 1 base; J trimming: 6 bases; junction bases outside the gene matches: 8. This CDR3 is built from 15 residues. CDR3 sequence reads: CAWSASSGGGQPQHF. The CDR3 nucleotides read TGTGCCTGGAGTGCTAGTTCAGGGGGCGGTCAGCCCCAGCATTTT.

The chain carries TRBV18 and TRBJ1-2, with D possibly TRBD1 on 6 matching bases. The CDR3 contains 13 residues. Germline V CDR1 and CDR2: KGHSH, LQKENI. Trimming cost V 6 bases and J 2 bases, with 10 bases left between them. The CDR3 DNA reads TGTGCCAGCTCGCACGGACAGAACTATGGCTACACCTTC. It codes for CASSHGQNYGYTF.

This clone was counted only a few times. The V and J genes are TRBV7-8 and TRBJ1-6; weak D call: TRBD1 (6 bases). The V gene lost 2 bases and the J gene lost 7 bases, with 18 bases spanning the gap. The CDR3 has 17 residues. In germline, CDR1 is SGHVS, CDR2 FQNEAQ. The CDR3 loop reads CASSLRSGEGGNSPLHF. CDR3 bases: TGTGCCAGCAGCTTACGCTCGGGGGAAGGGGGGAATTCACCCCTCCACTTT.

The V call is TRBV6-1, the J call TRBJ2-7, with D tentatively TRBD1 (6 bases). Trimming shortened V by 0 bases and J by 6 bases, and 12 bases separated the two germline ends. The V gene's germline CDR1 is MNHNS and CDR2 SASEGT. The CDR3 length is 14 residues. The CDR3: CASSEAGTLIEQYF. CDR3 in DNA: TGTGCCAGCAGTGAAGCGGGGACACTAATCGAGCAGTACTTC.

V is TRBV7-2 and J is TRBJ2-1, with D possibly being TRBD2 (6 bases). V was trimmed by 2 bases and J by 5 bases, leaving 13 bases between them. CDR3 length: 15 amino acids. Germline CDR1 reads SGHTA; CDR2 reads FQGNSA. The CDR3 DNA sequence: TGTGCCAGCAGCTTATCCGGGGGAAACCACAATGAGCAGTTCTTC. This codes for CASSLSGGNHNEQFF.

A few counts support this clone. J is TRBJ2-1 and V is TRBV18; no clear D. The CDR3 is 11 amino acids. Trimming took off 3 bases at V and 9 bases at J, with 6 bases between the two ends. CDR1 and CDR2 (germline): KGHSH, LQKENI. The CDR3 coding sequence is TGTGCCAGCTCACCGGACGGTGAGCAGTTCTTC. Translating it yields CASSPDGEQFF.